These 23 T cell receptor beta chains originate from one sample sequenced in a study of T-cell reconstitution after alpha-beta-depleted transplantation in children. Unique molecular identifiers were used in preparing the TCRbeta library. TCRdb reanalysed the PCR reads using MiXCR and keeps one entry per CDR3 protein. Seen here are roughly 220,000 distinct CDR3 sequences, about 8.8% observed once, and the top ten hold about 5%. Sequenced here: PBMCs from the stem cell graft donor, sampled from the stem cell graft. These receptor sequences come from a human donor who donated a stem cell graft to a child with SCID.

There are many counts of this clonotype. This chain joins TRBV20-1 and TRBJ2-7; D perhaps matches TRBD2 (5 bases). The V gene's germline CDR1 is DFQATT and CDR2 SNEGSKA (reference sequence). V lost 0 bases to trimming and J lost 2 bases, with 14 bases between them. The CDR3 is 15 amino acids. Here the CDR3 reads CSARDTRTGTYEQYF. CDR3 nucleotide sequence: TGCAGTGCTAGAGATACCCGGACTGGTACCTACGAGCAGTACTTC.

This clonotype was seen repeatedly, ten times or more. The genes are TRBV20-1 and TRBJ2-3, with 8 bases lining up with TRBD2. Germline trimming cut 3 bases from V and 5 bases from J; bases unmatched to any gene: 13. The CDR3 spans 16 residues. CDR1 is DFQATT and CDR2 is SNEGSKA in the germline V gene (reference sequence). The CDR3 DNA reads TGCAGTGCTAGTTTCGGACGGGGGGGCCTGGGAGATACGCAGTATTTT. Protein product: CSASFGRGGLGDTQYF.

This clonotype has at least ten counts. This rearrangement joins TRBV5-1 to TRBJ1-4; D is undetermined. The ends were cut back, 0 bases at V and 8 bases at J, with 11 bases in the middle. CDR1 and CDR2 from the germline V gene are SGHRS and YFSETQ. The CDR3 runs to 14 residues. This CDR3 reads CASSLGLAREKLFF. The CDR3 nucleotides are TGCGCCAGCAGCTTGGGCCTCGCCCGGGAAAAACTGTTTTTT.

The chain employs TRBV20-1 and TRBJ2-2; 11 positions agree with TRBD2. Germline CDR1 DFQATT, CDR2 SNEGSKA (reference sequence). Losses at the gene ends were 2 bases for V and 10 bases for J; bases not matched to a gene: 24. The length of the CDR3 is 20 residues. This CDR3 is CSARQRGLLASGGTNAELFF. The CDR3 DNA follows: TGCAGTGCTAGACAGCGGGGCCTATTGGCTAGCGGGGGGACGAACGCGGAGCTGTTTTTT.

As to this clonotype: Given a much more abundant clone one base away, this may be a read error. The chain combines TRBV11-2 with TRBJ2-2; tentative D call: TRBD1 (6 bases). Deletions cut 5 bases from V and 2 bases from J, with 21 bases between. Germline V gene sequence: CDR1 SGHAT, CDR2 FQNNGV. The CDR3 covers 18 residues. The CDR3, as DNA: TGTGCCAGCAGCCCTAGAGGGCAGGGGCTTACCAACACCGGGGAGCTGTTTTTT. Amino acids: CASSPRGQGLTNTGELFF.

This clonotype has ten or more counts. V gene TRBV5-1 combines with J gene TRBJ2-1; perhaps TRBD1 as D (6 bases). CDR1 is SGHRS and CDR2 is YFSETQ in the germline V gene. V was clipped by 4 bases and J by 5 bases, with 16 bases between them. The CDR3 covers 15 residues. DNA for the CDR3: TGCGCCAGCAGCCCCCGCCCGCGGACAGACAATGAGCAGTTCTTC. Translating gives CASSPRPRTDNEQFF.

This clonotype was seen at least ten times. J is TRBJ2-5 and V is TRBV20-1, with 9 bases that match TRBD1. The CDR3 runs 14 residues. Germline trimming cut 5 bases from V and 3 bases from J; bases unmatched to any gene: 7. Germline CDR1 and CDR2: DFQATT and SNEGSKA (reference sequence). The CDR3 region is CSADRDRDEETQYF. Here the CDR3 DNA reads TGCAGTGCTGACCGGGACAGGGACGAAGAGACCCAGTACTTC.

CDR3 in DNA: TGCGCCAGCACTGGAGAAGAGGGGATGGTCCTTAGCACAGATACGCAGTATTTT. Amino acid sequence: CASTGEEGMVLSTDTQYF. This chain uses TRBV5-1 with TRBJ2-3, with D possibly being TRBD1 or TRBD2 (5 bases each). CDR1 SGHRS and CDR2 YFSETQ come from the germline V gene. This CDR3 comprises 18 residues. V was clipped by 6 bases and J by 0 bases, with 23 bases between them.

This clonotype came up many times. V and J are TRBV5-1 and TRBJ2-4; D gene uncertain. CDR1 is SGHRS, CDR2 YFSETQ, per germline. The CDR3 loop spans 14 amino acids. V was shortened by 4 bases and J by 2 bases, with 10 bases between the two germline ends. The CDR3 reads CASSEESSKNIQYF. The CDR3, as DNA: TGCGCCAGCAGCGAGGAGTCTTCCAAAAACATTCAGTACTTC.

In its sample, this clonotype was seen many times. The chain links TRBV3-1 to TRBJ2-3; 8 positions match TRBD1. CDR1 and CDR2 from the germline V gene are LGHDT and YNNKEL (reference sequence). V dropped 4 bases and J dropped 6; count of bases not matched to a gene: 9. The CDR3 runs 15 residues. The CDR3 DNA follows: TGTGCCAGCAGCCGCCGACAGGGGCGCGCGGATACGCAGTATTTT. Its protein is CASSRRQGRADTQYF.

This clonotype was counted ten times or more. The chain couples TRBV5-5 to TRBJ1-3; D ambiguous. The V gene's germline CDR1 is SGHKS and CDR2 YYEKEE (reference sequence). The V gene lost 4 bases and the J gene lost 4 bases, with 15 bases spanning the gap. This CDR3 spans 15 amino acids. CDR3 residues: CASSERPLGGNTIYF. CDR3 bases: TGTGCCAGCAGCGAGCGCCCCCTGGGAGGAAACACCATATATTTT.

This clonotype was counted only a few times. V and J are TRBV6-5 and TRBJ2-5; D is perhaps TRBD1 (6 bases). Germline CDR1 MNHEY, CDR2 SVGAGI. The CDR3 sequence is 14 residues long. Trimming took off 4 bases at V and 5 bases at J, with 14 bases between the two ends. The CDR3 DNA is TGTGCCAGCAGTTGGTGGGGGCGCGGGGAGACCCAGTACTTC. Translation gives CASSWWGRGETQYF.

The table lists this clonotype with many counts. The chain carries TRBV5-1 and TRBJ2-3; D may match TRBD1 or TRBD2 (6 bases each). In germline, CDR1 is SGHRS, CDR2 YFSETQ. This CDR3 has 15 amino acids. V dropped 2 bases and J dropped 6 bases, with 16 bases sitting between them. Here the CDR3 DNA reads TGCGCCAGCAGCTTAGGGTCGGCCGGGGGCGATACGCAGTATTTT. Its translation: CASSLGSAGGDTQYF.

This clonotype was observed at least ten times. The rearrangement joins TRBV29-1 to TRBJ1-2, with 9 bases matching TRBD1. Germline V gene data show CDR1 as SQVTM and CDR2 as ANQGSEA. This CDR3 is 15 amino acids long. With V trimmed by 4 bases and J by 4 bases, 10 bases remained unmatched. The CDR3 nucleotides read TGCAGCGTTGCCAAAGGGACAGGGCAGACCTATGGCTACACCTTC. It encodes CSVAKGTGQTYGYTF.

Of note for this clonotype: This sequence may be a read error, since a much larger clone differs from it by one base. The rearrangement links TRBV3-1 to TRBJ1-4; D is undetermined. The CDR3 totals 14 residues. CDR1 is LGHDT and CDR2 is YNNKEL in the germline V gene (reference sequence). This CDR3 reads CANSQRGTNEKLFF. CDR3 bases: TGTGCCAACAGCCAAAGAGGTACTAATGAAAAACTGTTTTTT.

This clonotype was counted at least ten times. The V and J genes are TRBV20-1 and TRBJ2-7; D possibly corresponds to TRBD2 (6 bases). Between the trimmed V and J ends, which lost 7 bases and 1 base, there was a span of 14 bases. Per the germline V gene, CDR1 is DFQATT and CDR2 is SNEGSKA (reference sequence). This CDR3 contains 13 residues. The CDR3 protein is CSGQGLQSYEQYF. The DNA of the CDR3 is TGCAGTGGCCAGGGACTTCAATCCTACGAGCAGTACTTC.

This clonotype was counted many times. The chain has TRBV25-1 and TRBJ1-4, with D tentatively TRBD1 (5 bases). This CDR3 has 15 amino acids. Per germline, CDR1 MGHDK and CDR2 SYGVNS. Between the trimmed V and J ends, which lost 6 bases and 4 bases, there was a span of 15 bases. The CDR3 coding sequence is TGTGCCAGCAGGGCCTCGGGACGCAGTAATGAAAAACTGTTTTTT. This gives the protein CASRASGRSNEKLFF.

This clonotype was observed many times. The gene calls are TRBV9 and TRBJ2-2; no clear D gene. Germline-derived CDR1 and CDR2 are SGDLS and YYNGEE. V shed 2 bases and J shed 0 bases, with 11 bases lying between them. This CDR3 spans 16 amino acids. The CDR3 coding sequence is TGTGCCAGCAGCGTGGAGCCCTTCGCGAACACCGGGGAGCTGTTTTTT. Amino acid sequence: CASSVEPFANTGELFF.

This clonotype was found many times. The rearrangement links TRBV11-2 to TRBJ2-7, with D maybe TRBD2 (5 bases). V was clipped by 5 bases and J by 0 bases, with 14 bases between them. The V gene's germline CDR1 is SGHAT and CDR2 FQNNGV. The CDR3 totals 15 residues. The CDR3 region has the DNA TGTGCCAGCAGCACTATAGCGTTGAGCTCCTACGAGCAGTACTTC. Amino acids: CASSTIALSSYEQYF.

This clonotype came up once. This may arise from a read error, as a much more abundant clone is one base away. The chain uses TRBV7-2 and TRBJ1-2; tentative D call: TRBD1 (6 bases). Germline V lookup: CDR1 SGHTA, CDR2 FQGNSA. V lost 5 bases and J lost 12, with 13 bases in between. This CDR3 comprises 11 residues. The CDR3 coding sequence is TGTGCCAGCAGCCCCTGGGGGGGCGACACCTTC. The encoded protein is CASSPWGGDTF. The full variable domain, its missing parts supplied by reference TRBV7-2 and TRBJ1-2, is GAGVSQSPSNKVTEKGKDVELRCDPISGHTALYWYRQSLGQGLEFLIYFQGNSAPDKSGLPSDRFSAERTGGSVSTLTIQRTQQEDSAVYLCASSPWGGDTFGSGTRLTVV.

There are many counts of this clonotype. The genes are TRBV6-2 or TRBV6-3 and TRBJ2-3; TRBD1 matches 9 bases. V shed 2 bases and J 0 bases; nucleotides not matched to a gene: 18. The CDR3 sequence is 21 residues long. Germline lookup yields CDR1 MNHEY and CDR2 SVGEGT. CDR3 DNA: TGTGCCAGCAGTTACCCCGCCGGGGACAGGGCAGGGTACTCTAGCACAGATACGCAGTATTTT. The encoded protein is CASSYPAGDRAGYSSTDTQYF.

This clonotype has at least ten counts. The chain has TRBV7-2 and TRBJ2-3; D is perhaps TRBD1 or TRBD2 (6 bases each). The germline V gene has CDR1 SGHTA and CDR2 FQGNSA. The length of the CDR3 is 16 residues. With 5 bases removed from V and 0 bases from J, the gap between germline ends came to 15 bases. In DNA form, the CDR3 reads TGTGCCAGCAGCCCCGACACGGGGGCTAGCACAGATACGCAGTATTTT. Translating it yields CASSPDTGASTDTQYF.

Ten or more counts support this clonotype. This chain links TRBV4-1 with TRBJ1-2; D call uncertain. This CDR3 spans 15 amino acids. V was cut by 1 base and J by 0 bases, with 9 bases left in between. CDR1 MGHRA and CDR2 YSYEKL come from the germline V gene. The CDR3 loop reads CASSQVYAANYGYTF. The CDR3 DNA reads TGCGCCAGCAGCCAAGTCTACGCCGCTAACTATGGCTACACCTTC.